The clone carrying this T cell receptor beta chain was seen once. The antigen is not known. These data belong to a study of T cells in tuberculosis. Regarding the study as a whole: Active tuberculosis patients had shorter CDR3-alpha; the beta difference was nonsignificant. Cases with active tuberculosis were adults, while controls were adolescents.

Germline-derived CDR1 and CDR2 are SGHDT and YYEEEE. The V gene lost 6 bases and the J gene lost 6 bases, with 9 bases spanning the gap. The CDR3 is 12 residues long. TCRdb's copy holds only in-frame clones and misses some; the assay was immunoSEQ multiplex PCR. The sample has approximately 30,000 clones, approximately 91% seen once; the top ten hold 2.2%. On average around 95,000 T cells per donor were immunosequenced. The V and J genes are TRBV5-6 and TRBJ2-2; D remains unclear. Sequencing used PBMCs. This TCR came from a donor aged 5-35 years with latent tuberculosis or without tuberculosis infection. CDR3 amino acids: CASNMFPGELFF. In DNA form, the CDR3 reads TGTGCCAGCAACATGTTTCCCGGGGAGCTGTTTTTT.